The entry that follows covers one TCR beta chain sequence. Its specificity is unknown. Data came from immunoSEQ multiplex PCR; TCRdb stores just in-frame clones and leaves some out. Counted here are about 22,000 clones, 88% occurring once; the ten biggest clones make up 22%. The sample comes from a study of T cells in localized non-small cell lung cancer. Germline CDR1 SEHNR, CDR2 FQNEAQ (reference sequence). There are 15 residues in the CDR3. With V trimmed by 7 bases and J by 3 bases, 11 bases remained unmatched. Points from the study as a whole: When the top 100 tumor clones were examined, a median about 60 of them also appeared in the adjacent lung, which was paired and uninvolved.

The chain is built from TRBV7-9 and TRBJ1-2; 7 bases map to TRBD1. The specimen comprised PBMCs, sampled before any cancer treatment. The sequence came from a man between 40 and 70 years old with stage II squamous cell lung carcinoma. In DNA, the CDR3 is TGTGCCAGCATGCCATGGGACAGTGGCTACTATGGCTACACCTTC. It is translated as CASMPWDSGYYGYTF.